The entry below describes one T cell receptor (beta chain). The antigen remains unidentified. This entry belongs to a study of T cells after yellow fever vaccination. The study's findings and limits: One caveat is that FACS-sorted repertoires could contain abundant clonotypes contaminating from the bulk population. Detected again after the booster were most primary-vaccination clones, at roughly 95% CD4 and about 90% CD8.

5'RACE template switching generated TCR cDNA, adding a universal primer site and UMIs. One entry per CDR3 protein results from TCRdb running MiXCR on the 5' RACE reads. Here the sample spans approximately 510,000 distinct CDR3 sequences, roughly 22% being singletons. The sequenced sample was PBMCs, obtained roughly 20 days after the first yellow fever vaccination. This clonotype originated in a man between 18 and 29 years old who received the YFV17D yellow fever vaccine.

CDR3 loop: CASSSRTGREAFF. Here the CDR3 DNA reads TGTGCCAGCAGCTCTCGGACAGGGAGGGAAGCTTTCTTT. The V and J genes are TRBV7-2 and TRBJ1-1, with 8 bases matching TRBD1. The V gene's germline CDR1 is SGHTA and CDR2 FQGNSA. The CDR3 loop spans 13 amino acids. The ends lost 4 bases at V and 8 bases at J; junction bases unmatched: 6.